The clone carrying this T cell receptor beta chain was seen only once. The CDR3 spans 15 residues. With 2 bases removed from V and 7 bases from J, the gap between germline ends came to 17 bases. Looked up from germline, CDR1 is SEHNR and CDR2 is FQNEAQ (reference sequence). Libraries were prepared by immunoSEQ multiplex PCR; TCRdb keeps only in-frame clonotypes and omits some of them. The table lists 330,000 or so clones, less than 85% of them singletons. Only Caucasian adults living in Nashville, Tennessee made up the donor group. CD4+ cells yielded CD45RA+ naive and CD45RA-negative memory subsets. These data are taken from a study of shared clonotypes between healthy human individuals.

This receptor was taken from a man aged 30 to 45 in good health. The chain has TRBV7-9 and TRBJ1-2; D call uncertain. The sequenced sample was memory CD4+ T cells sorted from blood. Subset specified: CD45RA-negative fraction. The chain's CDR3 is CASSLPDNYAGGYTF. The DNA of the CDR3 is TGTGCCAGCAGCTTACCTGACAACTATGCGGGTGGCTACACCTTC. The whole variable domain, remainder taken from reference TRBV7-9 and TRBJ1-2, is DTGVSQNPRHKITKRGQNVTFRCDPISEHNRLYWYRQTLGQGPEFLTYFQNEAQLEKSRLLSDRFSAERPKGSFSTLEIQRTEQGDSAMYLCASSLPDNYAGGYTFGSGTRLTVV.